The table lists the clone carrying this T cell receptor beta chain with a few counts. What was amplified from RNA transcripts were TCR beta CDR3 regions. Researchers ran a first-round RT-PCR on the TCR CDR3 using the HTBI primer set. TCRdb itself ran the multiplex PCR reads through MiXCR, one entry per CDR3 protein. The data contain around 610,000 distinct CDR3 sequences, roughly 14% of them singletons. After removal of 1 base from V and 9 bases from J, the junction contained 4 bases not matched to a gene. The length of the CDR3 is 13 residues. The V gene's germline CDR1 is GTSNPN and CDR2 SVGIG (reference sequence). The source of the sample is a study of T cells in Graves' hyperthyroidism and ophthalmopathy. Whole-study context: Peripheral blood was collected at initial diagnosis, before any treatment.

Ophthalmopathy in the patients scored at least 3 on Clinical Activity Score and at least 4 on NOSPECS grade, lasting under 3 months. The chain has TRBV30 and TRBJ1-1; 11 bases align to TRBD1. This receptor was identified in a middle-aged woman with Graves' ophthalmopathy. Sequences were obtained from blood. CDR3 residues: CAWSDGQGAQAFF. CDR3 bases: TGTGCCTGGAGTGATGGACAGGGGGCGCAAGCTTTCTTT.